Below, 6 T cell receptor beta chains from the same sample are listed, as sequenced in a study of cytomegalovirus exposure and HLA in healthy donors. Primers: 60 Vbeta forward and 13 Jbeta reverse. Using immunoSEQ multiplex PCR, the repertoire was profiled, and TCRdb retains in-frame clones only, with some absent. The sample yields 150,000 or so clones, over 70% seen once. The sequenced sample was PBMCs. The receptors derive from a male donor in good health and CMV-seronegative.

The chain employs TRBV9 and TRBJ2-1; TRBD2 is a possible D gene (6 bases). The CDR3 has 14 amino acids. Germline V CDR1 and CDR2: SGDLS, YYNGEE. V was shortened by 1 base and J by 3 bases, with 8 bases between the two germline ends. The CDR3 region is CASSVTGLYNEQFF. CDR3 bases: TGTGCCAGCAGCGTAACGGGACTCTACAATGAGCAGTTCTTC.

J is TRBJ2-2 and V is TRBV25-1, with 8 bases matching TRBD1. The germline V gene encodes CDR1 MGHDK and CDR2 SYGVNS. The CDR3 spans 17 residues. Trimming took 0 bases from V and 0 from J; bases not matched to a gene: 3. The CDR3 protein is CASSEYRTGTNTGELFF. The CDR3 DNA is TGTGCCAGCAGTGAATATCGGACAGGGACGAACACCGGGGAGCTGTTTTTT.

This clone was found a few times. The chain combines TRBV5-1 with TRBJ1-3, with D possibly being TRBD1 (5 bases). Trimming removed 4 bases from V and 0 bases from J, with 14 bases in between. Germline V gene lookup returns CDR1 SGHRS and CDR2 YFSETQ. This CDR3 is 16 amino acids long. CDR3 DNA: TGCGCCAGCAGCCCAGGAGGGGTCGACTCTGGAAACACCATATATTTT. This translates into CASSPGGVDSGNTIYF.

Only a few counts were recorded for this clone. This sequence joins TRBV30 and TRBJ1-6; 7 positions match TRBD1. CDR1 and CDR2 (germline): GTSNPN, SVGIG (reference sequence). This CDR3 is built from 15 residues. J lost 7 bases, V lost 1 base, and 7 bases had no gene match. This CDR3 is CAWSEQGFGNSPLHF. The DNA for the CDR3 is TGTGCCTGGAGTGAACAGGGGTTTGGCAATTCACCCCTCCACTTT.

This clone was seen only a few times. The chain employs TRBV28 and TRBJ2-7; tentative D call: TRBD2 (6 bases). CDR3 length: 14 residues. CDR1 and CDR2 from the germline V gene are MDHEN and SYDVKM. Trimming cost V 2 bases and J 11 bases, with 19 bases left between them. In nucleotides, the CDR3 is TGTGCCAGCAGTTTACCCCGCCTAGCGTCAAAGGAGTACTTC. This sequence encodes CASSLPRLASKEYF. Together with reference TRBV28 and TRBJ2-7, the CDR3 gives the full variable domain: DVKVTQSSRYLVKRTGEKVFLECVQDMDHENMFWYRQDPGLGLRLIYFSYDVKMKEKGDIPEGYSVSREKKERFSLILESASTNQTSMYLCASSLPRLASKEYFGPGTRLTVT.

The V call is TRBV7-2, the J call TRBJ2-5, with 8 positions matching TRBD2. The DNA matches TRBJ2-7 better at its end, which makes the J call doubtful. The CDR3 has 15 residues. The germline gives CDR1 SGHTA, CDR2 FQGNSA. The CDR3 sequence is CASSLGSGSSYEQYF. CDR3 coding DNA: TGTGCCAGCAGCTTAGGGAGCGGGAGCTCCTACGAGCAGTACTTC.